This T cell receptor beta chain emerged from a study of T cells after yellow fever vaccination. Study context: The SMART-Seq v4 Ultra Low Input method served to prepare the low-cell-number fractions.

They built TCR cDNA with 5'RACE template switching, a step that put in a universal primer site and UMIs. TCRdb itself ran the 5' RACE reads through MiXCR, one entry per CDR3 protein. Of about 130,000 distinct CDR3 sequences listed, more than 6.5% were seen once; the top ten hold roughly 2.5%. Study-level findings and limits: Clones from primary vaccination mostly reappeared after the booster (about 97% CD4, roughly 87% CD8). Weaker, the secondary response had a peak occurring faster, on day 5 versus 15.

At least ten counts were recorded for this clonotype. What it binds is unknown. CDR1 is ENHRY, CDR2 SYGVKD, per germline. Losses at the gene ends were 4 bases for V and 0 bases for J; bases not matched to a gene: 4. This CDR3 region has 15 residues. The specimen comprised CD4+ T cells sorted from PBMCs, sampled less than 11 days after the first yellow fever vaccination. The sequence was obtained from a man younger than 35 who received the YFV17D yellow fever vaccine. The chain recombines TRBV10-3 with TRBJ2-3, with TRBD2 matching over 7 bases. The CDR3 DNA follows: TGTGCCATCAGTGGCAGCGGGGTGAGCACAGATACGCAGTATTTT. It codes for CAISGSGVSTDTQYF.